Each of the 26 T cell receptor beta chains below was sequenced from the same sample in a study of cytomegalovirus exposure and HLA in healthy donors. This table comes from immunoSEQ multiplex PCR, and its TCRdb copy is limited to in-frame clones, with some not included. The sample includes about 130,000 clones, roughly 94% of them seen just once. The sequenced material came from PBMCs. These TCRs come from a woman between 18 and 30 years old in good health and CMV-seronegative.

Here the CDR3 reads CASSQVVTARSEQYF. The CDR3 bases are TGCGCCAGCAGCCAAGTTGTAACCGCCAGATCCGAGCAGTACTTC. V usage is TRBV4-1 and J usage is TRBJ2-7, with unresolved D. Germline CDR1 and CDR2: MGHRA and YSYEKL. The CDR3 consists of 15 residues. The V end lost 1 base, the J end lost 6 bases, and 16 bases lay between the germline ends.

This clone came up once. The V and J genes are TRBV2 and TRBJ2-1, with a tentative D call TRBD2 (5 bases). Per the germline V gene, CDR1 is SNHLY and CDR2 is FYNNEI. V dropped 0 bases and J dropped 4 bases, with 10 bases sitting between them. The CDR3 has 15 amino acids. DNA for the CDR3: TGTGCCAGCAGTGAAGCGCCCACTAGGTACAATGAGCAGTTCTTC. Residues: CASSEAPTRYNEQFF.

The J gene is TRBJ2-3, the V gene TRBV13, with D unresolved. V gave up 3 bases and J gave up 3 bases, with 4 bases separating them. CDR1 is PRHDT, CDR2 FYEKMQ, per germline (reference sequence). The CDR3 is made up of 12 amino acids. The CDR3 loop reads CASSLRTDTQYF. DNA of the CDR3: TGTGCCAGCAGCTTGAGAACAGATACGCAGTATTTT.

The gene calls are TRBV27 and TRBJ2-7; 8 bases are a match to TRBD1. The V segment lost 5 bases and the J segment 3 bases; nucleotides outside the gene matches: 6. Germline loops: CDR1 MNHEY, CDR2 SMNVEV (reference sequence). The CDR3 covers 14 residues. This CDR3 reads CASSPDRGGYEQYF. The CDR3 nucleotides read TGTGCCAGCAGTCCTGACAGGGGAGGCTACGAGCAGTACTTC.

The V and J genes are TRBV7-2 and TRBJ2-2; D uncertain. CDR3 length: 12 residues. Trimming removed 5 bases at V and 6 bases at J, with 7 bases between. CDR1 SGHTA and CDR2 FQGNSA come from the germline V gene. CDR3 nucleotide sequence: TGTGCCAGCAGCCACCGAGCCGGGGAGCTGTTTTTT. Its protein product is CASSHRAGELFF.

V usage is TRBV28 and J usage is TRBJ2-7; 9 positions agree with TRBD1. Looked up from germline, CDR1 is MDHEN and CDR2 is SYDVKM. Germline trimming cut 4 bases from V and 0 bases from J; bases unmatched to any gene: 16. The CDR3 is 19 residues long. The CDR3 loop is CASSYYRGLYTQISYEQYF. CDR3 bases: TGTGCCAGCAGTTATTACAGGGGGCTATACACACAAATCTCCTACGAGCAGTACTTC.

The rearrangement uses TRBV4-1 and TRBJ1-4; no firm D call. Deletions cut 0 bases from V and 0 bases from J, with 11 bases between. The CDR3 extends over 17 amino acids. Germline CDR1 and CDR2: MGHRA and YSYEKL. CDR3 bases: TGCGCCAGCAGCCAAGATCAGTGGCCAGCAACTAATGAAAAACTGTTTTTT. Amino acid sequence: CASSQDQWPATNEKLFF.

This clone appeared once. The V call is TRBV6-1, the J call TRBJ1-1, with a weak D call TRBD1 (6 bases). Germline V gives CDR1 MNHNS, CDR2 SASEGT. Trimming stripped 1 base from V and 4 bases from J, with 10 bases between. This CDR3 spans 14 amino acids. The CDR3 is CASSEDRDSTEAFF. The CDR3, as DNA: TGTGCCAGCAGTGAAGACAGGGATTCCACTGAAGCTTTCTTT.

CDR3 protein: CASSPRTGSDYGYTF. CDR3 coding DNA: TGTGCCAGCTCACCCCGGACAGGGTCGGACTATGGCTACACCTTC. The V and J genes are TRBV18 and TRBJ1-2; 8 positions agree with TRBD1. The J segment lost 3 bases and the V segment lost 3 bases, leaving 6 bases of the junction unmatched. The V gene's germline CDR1 is KGHSH and CDR2 LQKENI. The CDR3 length is 15 residues.

The gene calls are TRBV7-9 and TRBJ2-7; D perhaps matches TRBD1 (5 bases). V was pared by 0 bases and J by 2 bases, with 8 bases between. This CDR3 has 14 residues. CDR1 SEHNR and CDR2 FQNEAQ come from the germline V gene (reference sequence). The CDR3 is CASSLAGQTYEQYF. The CDR3 nucleotides read TGTGCCAGCAGCTTAGCGGGGCAGACCTACGAGCAGTACTTC.

This rearrangement joins TRBV28 to TRBJ2-3; perhaps TRBD1 as D (5 bases). Germline CDR1 and CDR2: MDHEN and SYDVKM. The length of the CDR3 is 13 residues. Trimming shortened V by 9 bases and J by 4 bases, and 14 bases separated the two germline ends. CDR3 coding DNA: TGTGCCAGTTGTTCAGGGCAGGCAGATACGCAGTATTTT. It specifies CASCSGQADTQYF.

The V gene is TRBV9, the J gene TRBJ1-1; D not resolved. This CDR3 region has 12 residues. Germline lookup yields CDR1 SGDLS and CDR2 YYNGEE. With 3 bases removed from V and 7 bases from J, the gap between germline ends came to 10 bases. The CDR3 region has the DNA TGTGCCAGCAGCGACGGAGGCTATGAAGCTTTCTTT. This gives the protein CASSDGGYEAFF.

The chain has TRBV6-5 and TRBJ1-1; D may be TRBD1 (6 bases). Between the trimmed V and J ends, which lost 8 bases and 3 bases, there was a span of 13 bases. The V gene's germline CDR1 is MNHEY and CDR2 SVGAGI. CDR3 size: 13 residues. This CDR3 is CASGRDTHTEAFF. DNA of the CDR3: TGTGCCAGCGGGAGGGACACCCACACTGAAGCTTTCTTT.

The chain recombines TRBV9 with TRBJ1-2, with 9 bases that match TRBD1. The CDR3 contains 15 residues. CDR1 and CDR2 from the germline V gene are SGDLS and YYNGEE. V was clipped by 4 bases and J by 4 bases; unmatched bases: 8. CDR3 nucleotides: TGTGCCAGCAGCCTGCCGCCGACAGGGGGCTATGGCTACACCTTC. This encodes CASSLPPTGGYGYTF. The whole variable domain, filled in from reference TRBV9 and TRBJ1-2, reads DSGVTQTPKHLITATGQRVTLRCSPRSGDLSVYWYQQSLDQGLQFLIQYYNGEERAKGNILERFSAQQFPDLHSELNLSSLELGDSALYFCASSLPPTGGYGYTFGSGTRLTVV.

The chain links TRBV6-5 to TRBJ2-5; maybe TRBD2 (5 bases). Looked up from germline, CDR1 is MNHEY and CDR2 is SVGAGI. The CDR3 totals 15 residues. V dropped 6 bases and J dropped 5 bases, with 19 bases sitting between them. The CDR3 region has the DNA TGTGCCAGCAGCCGAACGACGGGGTCCGGGGAGACCCAGTACTTC. As protein: CASSRTTGSGETQYF.

The J gene is TRBJ1-5, the V gene TRBV6-1, with D maybe TRBD1 (6 bases). The germline gives CDR1 MNHNS, CDR2 SASEGT. This CDR3 is built from 15 residues. Trimming stripped 2 bases from V and 9 bases from J, with 17 bases between. The CDR3 sequence: CASSELMGQGRPQHF. The CDR3 DNA reads as TGTGCCAGCAGTGAACTAATGGGACAAGGGCGGCCCCAGCATTTT.

Only a few counts were recorded for this clone. The chain carries TRBV7-3 and TRBJ2-1, with 10 bases lining up with TRBD2. Germline V gives CDR1 SGHTA, CDR2 FQGTGA. The CDR3 length is 15 residues. V trimming: 4 bases; J trimming: 3 bases; junction bases outside the gene matches: 3. The CDR3 nucleotides are TGTGCCAGCAGCTCCGCTAGCGGGAGCTACAATGAGCAGTTCTTC. This gives the protein CASSSASGSYNEQFF.

The chain links TRBV28 to TRBJ2-7, with 12 bases matching TRBD2. Germline V gene sequence: CDR1 MDHEN, CDR2 SYDVKM. This CDR3 has 16 amino acids. Trimming cost V 8 bases and J 0 bases; bases outside gene matches: 8. CDR3 nucleotide sequence: TGTGCCAGCCGGAGCGGACTAGCGGGGATCTCCTACGAGCAGTACTTC. Protein product: CASRSGLAGISYEQYF.

In its sample, this clone was seen a few times. This chain joins TRBV6-6 and TRBJ2-1; D is possibly TRBD2 (5 bases). V dropped 2 bases and J dropped 0 bases, with 11 bases sitting between them. Germline CDR1 reads MNHNY; CDR2 reads SVGAGI (reference sequence). There are 16 residues in the CDR3. CDR3 region: CASSYRRESSYNEQFF. In nucleotides, the CDR3 is TGTGCCAGCAGTTACCGTCGGGAAAGCTCCTACAATGAGCAGTTCTTC.

The V call is TRBV5-1, the J call TRBJ1-1, with 7 bases identical to TRBD1. The CDR3 sequence is 11 residues long. Germline V lookup: CDR1 SGHRS, CDR2 YFSETQ. V gave up 6 bases and J gave up 6 bases; unmatched junction bases: 2. CDR3 loop: CASKGAAEAFF. CDR3 DNA sequence: TGCGCCAGCAAGGGGGCGGCTGAAGCTTTCTTT.

The chain links TRBV19 to TRBJ1-2, with a possible D match to TRBD1 (5 bases). The CDR3 loop spans 13 amino acids. Looked up from germline, CDR1 is LNHDA and CDR2 is SQIVND (reference sequence). Trimming pared 5 bases from V and 8 bases from J, leaving 15 bases between. CDR3 amino acids: CASSFITGIGYTF. CDR3 in DNA: TGTGCCAGTAGTTTCATCACAGGTATCGGCTACACCTTC.

The chain is built from TRBV27 and TRBJ2-3; 9 nucleotides match TRBD1. V trimming: 3 bases; J trimming: 3 bases; junction bases outside the gene matches: 4. CDR3 length: 15 amino acids. Germline CDR1 reads MNHEY; CDR2 reads SMNVEV (reference sequence). CDR3 residues: CASSFRDRGTDTQYF. The CDR3 DNA reads as TGTGCCAGCAGTTTTCGTGACAGGGGGACAGATACGCAGTATTTT.

This clone has only one observation. The chain has TRBV27 and TRBJ2-1; D might be TRBD2 (7 bases). From germline, CDR1 is MNHEY and CDR2 SMNVEV (reference sequence). The CDR3 extends over 13 amino acids. Trimming shortened V by 5 bases and J by 15 bases, and 20 bases separated the two germline ends. The CDR3 loop reads CASSLLAGGPWFF. Here the CDR3 DNA reads TGTGCCAGCAGTCTACTAGCCGGGGGGCCTTGGTTCTTC.

The chain couples TRBV7-9 to TRBJ2-7; D may be TRBD2 (6 bases). Germline V gives CDR1 SEHNR, CDR2 FQNEAQ (reference sequence). V was cut by 3 bases and J by 0 bases, with 12 bases left in between. This CDR3 comprises 15 residues. The CDR3 DNA reads as TGTGCCAGCAGCTTCGTGGGAGGAAGCTCCTACGAGCAGTACTTC. Its translation is CASSFVGGSSYEQYF.

The chain is built from TRBV28 and TRBJ2-5; 10 bases are shared with TRBD1. Germline V gene sequence: CDR1 MDHEN, CDR2 SYDVKM. V lost 6 bases and J lost 4; bases outside the gene matches: 8. This CDR3 region has 15 residues. CDR3 sequence reads: CASSEADRGLETQYF. The CDR3 coding sequence is TGTGCCAGCAGCGAAGCAGACAGGGGGCTAGAGACCCAGTACTTC.

This chain joins TRBV2 and TRBJ1-6, with TRBD1 identical over 8 bases. In germline, CDR1 is SNHLY, CDR2 FYNNEI. V gave up 10 bases and J gave up 8 bases; unmatched junction bases: 13. The CDR3 has 15 amino acids. The CDR3 DNA reads as TGTGCCAAAGACTACTCGGGACAGGCCTATTCACCCCTCCACTTT. Translated, it gives CAKDYSGQAYSPLHF.